The 6 T cell receptor beta chains below come from one sample, sequenced in a study of graft-versus-host responses after intestinal transplantation. Processed graft tissue released its intraepithelial and lamina propria lymphocytes. The assay was immunoSEQ multiplex PCR, and TCRdb's table has in-frame clones only and misses some. Among about 29,000 clones, over 60% were seen once, and the ten largest hold 3% to 3.5%. Sequencing was performed on ileum tissue, taken 98 days after intestinal transplantation. The receptors come from a human patient who received an intestinal transplant, so some T cells may come from the graft donor.

The chain carries TRBV6-5 and TRBJ2-5; D possibly corresponds to TRBD2 (7 bases). Trimming pared 6 bases from V and 5 bases from J, leaving 16 bases between. This CDR3 region has 14 residues. Germline assignment: CDR1 MNHEY and CDR2 SVGAGI. The CDR3 DNA reads as TGTGCCAGCAGCCCCACGGGGGGCATGGAGACCCAGTACTTC. Amino acids: CASSPTGGMETQYF.

The chain uses TRBV7-9 and TRBJ2-7; 9 bases map to TRBD2. The CDR3 totals 16 residues. The V and J ends lost 1 base and 3 bases, in that order; junction bases with no gene match: 7. CDR1 is SEHNR and CDR2 is FQNEAQ in the germline V gene (reference sequence). DNA of the CDR3: TGTGCCAGCAGCTTAGAATCTAGCGGGGACTACTACGAGCAGTACTTC. Translated, it gives CASSLESSGDYYEQYF.

This chain joins TRBV4-2 and TRBJ2-3; D uncertain. The germline V gene has CDR1 LGHNA and CDR2 YNFKEQ. The CDR3 loop spans 14 amino acids. V was shortened by 0 bases and J by 1 base, with 5 bases between the two germline ends. The CDR3 spells CASSQDWGTDTQYF. The DNA of the CDR3 is TGTGCCAGCAGCCAAGATTGGGGCACAGATACGCAGTATTTT.

The CDR3: CASSHEVGDGSAEQYF. As DNA, the CDR3 is TGTGCCAGCAGCCATGAGGTTGGGGACGGCTCCGCCGAGCAGTACTTC. The chain combines TRBV4-2 with TRBJ2-7; D is possibly TRBD1 or TRBD2 (5 bases each). V was pared by 3 bases and J by 6 bases, with 21 bases between. CDR3 size: 16 residues. From germline, CDR1 is LGHNA and CDR2 YNFKEQ.

This clone was counted a single time. The chain uses TRBV7-8 and TRBJ2-7, with D perhaps TRBD1 (6 bases). The germline V and J ends were trimmed by 3 bases and 1 base, with 13 bases remaining between them. This CDR3 contains 15 residues. Germline lookup yields CDR1 SGHVS and CDR2 FQNEAQ. CDR3 nucleotides: TGTGCCAGCAGCTTCGCGACCAGGGGTTCCTACGAGCAGTACTTC. Amino acids: CASSFATRGSYEQYF.

Note on this clone: Other DNA variants within this sample encode the same CDR3. This chain uses TRBV5-1 with TRBJ2-7; 7 bases agree with TRBD2. The CDR3 consists of 14 residues. The V and J ends lost 4 bases and 4 bases, in that order; junction bases with no gene match: 8. The germline V gene has CDR1 SGHRS and CDR2 YFSETQ. CDR3 amino acids: CASSGLGGWYEQYF. CDR3 nucleotide sequence: TGCGCCAGCAGCGGTCTGGGGGGGTGGTACGAGCAGTACTTC.